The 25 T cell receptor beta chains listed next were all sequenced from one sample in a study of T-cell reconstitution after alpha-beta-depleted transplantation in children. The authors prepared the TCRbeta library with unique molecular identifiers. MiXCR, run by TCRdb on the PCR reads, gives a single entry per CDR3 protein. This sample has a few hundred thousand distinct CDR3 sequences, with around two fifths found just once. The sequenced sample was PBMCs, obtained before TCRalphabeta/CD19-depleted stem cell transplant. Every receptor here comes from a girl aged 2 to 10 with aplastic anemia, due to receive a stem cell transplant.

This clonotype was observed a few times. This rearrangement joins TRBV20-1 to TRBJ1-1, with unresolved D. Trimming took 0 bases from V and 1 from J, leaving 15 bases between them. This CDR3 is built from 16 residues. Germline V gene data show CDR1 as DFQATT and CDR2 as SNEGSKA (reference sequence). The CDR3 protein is CSARDGRGGPNTEAFF. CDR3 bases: TGCAGTGCTAGAGATGGGCGGGGAGGACCGAACACTGAAGCTTTCTTT.

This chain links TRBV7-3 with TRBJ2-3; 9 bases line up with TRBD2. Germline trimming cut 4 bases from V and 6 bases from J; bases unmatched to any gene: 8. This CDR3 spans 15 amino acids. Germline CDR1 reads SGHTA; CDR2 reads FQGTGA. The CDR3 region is CASSWTSDRRDTQYF. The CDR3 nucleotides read TGTGCCAGCAGCTGGACTAGCGATCGCCGCGATACGCAGTATTTT. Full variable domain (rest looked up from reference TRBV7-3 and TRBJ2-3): GAGVSQTPSNKVTEKGKYVELRCDPISGHTALYWYRQSLGQGPEFLIYFQGTGAADDSGLPNDRFFAVRPEGSVSTLKIQRTERGDSAVYLCASSWTSDRRDTQYFGPGTRLTVL.

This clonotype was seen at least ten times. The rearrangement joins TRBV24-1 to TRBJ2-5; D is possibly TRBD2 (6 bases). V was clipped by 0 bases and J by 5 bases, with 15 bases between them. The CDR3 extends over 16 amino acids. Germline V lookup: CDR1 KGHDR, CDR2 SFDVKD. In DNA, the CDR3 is TGTGCCACCAGTGATTTGCCGAGGGCAGGGAGGGAGACCCAGTACTTC. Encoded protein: CATSDLPRAGRETQYF.

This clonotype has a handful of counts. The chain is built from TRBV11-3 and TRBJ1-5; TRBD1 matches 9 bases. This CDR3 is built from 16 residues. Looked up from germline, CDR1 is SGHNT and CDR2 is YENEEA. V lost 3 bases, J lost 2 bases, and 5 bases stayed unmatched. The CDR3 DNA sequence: TGTGCCAGCAGCTTGGGACAGGGTAATGGCAATCAGCCCCAGCATTTT. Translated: CASSLGQGNGNQPQHF. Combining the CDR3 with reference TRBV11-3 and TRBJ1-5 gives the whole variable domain EAGVVQSPRYKIIEKKQPVAFWCNPISGHNTLYWYLQNLGQGPELLIRYENEEAVDDSQLPKDRFSAERLKGVDSTLKIQPAELGDSAVYLCASSLGQGNGNQPQHFGDGTRLSIL.

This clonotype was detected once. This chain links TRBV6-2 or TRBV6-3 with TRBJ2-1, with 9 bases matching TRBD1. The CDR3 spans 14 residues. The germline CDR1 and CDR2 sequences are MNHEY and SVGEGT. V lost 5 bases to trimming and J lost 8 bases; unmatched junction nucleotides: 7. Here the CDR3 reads CASSARQGDHEQFF. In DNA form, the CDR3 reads TGTGCCAGCAGTGCGCGACAGGGGGACCATGAGCAGTTCTTC.

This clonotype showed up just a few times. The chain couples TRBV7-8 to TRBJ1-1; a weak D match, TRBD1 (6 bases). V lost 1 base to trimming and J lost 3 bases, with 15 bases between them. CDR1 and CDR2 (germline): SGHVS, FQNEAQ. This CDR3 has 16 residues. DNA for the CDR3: TGTGCCAGCAGCTTAGAGAATCCAGGGGTACACACTGAAGCTTTCTTT. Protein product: CASSLENPGVHTEAFF.

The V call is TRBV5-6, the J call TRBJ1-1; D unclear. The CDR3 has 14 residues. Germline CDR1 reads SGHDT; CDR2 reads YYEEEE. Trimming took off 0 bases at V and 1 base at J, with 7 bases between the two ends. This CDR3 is CASSLDPENTEAFF. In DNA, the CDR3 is TGTGCCAGCAGCTTGGATCCAGAGAACACTGAAGCTTTCTTT.

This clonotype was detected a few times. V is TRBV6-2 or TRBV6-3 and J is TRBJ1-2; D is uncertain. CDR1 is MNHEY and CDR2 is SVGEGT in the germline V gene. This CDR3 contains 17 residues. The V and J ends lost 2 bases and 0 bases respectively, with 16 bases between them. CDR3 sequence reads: CASSYGSGSVANYGYTF. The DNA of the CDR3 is TGTGCCAGCAGTTACGGTTCTGGTTCGGTAGCTAACTATGGCTACACCTTC.

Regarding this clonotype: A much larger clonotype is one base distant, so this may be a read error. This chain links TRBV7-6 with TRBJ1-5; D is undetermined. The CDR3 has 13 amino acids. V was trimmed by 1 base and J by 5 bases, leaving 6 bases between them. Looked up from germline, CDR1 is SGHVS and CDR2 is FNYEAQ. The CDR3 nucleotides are TGTGCCAGCAGCTTAGGGCTGGATCAGCCCCAGCATTTT. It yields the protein CASSLGLDQPQHF.

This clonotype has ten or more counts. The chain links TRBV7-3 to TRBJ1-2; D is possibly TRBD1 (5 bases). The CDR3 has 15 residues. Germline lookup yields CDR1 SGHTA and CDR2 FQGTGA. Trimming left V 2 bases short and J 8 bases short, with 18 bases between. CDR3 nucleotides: TGTGCCAGCAGCTTACATCCGGAAGGGACTGAAGGCTACACCTTC. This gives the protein CASSLHPEGTEGYTF.

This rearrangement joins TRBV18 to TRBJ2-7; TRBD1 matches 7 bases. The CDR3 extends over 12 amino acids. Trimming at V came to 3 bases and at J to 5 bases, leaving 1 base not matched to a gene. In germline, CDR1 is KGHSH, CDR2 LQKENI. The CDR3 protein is CASSPTGDEQYF. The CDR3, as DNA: TGTGCCAGCTCACCTACAGGGGACGAGCAGTACTTC.

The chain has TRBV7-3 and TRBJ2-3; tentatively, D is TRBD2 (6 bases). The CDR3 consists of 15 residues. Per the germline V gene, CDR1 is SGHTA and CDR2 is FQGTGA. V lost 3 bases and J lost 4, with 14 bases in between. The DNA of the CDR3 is TGTGCCAGCAGCTTTGCCGCGGGGCCGGCAGATACGCAGTATTTT. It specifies CASSFAAGPADTQYF.

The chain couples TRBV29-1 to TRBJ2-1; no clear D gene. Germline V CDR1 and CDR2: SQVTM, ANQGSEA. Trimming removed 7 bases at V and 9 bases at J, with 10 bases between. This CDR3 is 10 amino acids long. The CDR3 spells CSGLTIEQFF. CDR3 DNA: TGCAGCGGGCTGACCATTGAGCAGTTCTTC.

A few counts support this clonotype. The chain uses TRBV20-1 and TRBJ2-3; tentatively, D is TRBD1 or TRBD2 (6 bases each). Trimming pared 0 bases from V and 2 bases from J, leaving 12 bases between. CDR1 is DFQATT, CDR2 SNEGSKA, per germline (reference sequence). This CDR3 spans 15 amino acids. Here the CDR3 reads CSARDRGENTDTQYF. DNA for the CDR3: TGCAGTGCTAGAGATAGGGGGGAGAACACAGATACGCAGTATTTT.

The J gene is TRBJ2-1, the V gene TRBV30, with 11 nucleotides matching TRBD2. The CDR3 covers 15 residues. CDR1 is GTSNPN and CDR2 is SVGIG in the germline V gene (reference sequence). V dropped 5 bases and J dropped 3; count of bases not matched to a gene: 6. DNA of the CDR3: TGTGCCTGGGGTGATAGCGGGAGGGTCTACAATGAGCAGTTCTTC. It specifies CAWGDSGRVYNEQFF.

Here the CDR3 reads CATRRGEGTEAFF. CDR3 nucleotides: TGTGCCACCAGGAGGGGGGAGGGCACTGAAGCTTTCTTT. J is TRBJ1-1 and V is TRBV24-1; TRBD1 might be the D (6 bases). Trimming removed 7 bases at V and 4 bases at J, with 12 bases between. Germline V lookup: CDR1 KGHDR, CDR2 SFDVKD. The CDR3 runs 13 residues.

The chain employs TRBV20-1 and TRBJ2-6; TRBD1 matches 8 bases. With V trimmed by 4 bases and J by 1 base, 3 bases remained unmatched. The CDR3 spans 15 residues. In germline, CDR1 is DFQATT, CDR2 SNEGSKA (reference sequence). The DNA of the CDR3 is TGCAGTGCTAAGCAGGGGGCATCTGGGGCCAACGTCCTGACTTTC. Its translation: CSAKQGASGANVLTF.

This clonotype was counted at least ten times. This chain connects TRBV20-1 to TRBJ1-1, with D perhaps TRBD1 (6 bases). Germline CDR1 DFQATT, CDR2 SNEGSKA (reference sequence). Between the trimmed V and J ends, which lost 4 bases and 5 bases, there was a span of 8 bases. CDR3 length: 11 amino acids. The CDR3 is CSATGQTEAFF. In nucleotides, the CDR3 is TGCAGTGCTACCGGACAGACTGAAGCTTTCTTT.

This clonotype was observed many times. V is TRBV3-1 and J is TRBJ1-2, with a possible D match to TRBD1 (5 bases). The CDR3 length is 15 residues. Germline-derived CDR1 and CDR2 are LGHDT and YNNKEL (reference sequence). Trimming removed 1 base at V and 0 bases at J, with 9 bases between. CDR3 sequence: CASSQVVTANYGYTF. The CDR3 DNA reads TGTGCCAGCAGCCAAGTGGTGACAGCTAACTATGGCTACACCTTC.

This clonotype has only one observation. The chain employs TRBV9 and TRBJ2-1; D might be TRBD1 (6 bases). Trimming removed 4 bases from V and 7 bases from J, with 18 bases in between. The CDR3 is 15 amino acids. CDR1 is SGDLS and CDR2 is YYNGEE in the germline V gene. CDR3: CASSQNAQGWNEQFF. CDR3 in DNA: TGTGCCAGCAGCCAAAATGCACAGGGATGGAATGAGCAGTTCTTC. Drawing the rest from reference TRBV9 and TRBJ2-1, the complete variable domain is DSGVTQTPKHLITATGQRVTLRCSPRSGDLSVYWYQQSLDQGLQFLIQYYNGEERAKGNILERFSAQQFPDLHSELNLSSLELGDSALYFCASSQNAQGWNEQFFGPGTRLTVL.

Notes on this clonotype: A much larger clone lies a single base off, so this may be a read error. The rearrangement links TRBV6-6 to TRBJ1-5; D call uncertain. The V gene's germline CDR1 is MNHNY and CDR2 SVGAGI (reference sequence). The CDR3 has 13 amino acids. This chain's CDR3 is CASIYSDNQPQHF. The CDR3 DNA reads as TGTGCCAGCATTTACTCGGACAATCAGCCCCAGCATTTT.

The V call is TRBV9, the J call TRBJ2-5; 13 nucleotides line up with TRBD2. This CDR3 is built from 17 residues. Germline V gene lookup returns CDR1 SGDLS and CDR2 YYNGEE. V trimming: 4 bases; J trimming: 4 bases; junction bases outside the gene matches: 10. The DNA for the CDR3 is TGTGCCAGCAGCCCGACTAGCGGGAGGTCCCCCCCAGAGACCCAGTACTTC. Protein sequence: CASSPTSGRSPPETQYF.

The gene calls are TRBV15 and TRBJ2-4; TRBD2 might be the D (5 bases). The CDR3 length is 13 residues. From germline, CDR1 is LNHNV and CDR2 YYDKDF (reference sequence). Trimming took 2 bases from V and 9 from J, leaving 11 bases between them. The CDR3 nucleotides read TGTGCCACCAGCAGAACCCTAGAGGGCATTCAGTACTTC. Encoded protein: CATSRTLEGIQYF.

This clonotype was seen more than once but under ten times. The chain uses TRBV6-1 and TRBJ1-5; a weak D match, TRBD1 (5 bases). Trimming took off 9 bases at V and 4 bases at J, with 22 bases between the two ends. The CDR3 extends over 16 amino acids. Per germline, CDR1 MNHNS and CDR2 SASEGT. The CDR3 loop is CASSRGREPANQPQHF. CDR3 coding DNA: TGTGCCAGTTCGAGGGGCAGGGAACCTGCGAATCAGCCCCAGCATTTT.

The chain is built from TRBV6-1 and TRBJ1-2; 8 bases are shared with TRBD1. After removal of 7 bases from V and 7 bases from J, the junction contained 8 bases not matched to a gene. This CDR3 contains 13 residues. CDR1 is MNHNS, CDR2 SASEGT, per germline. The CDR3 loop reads CASKGTGSGGYTF. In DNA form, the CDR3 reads TGTGCCAGCAAGGGGACAGGAAGTGGTGGCTACACCTTC.